The present TCR beta chain was sequenced within a study of T cells in Graves' hyperthyroidism and ophthalmopathy. RNA transcripts served as the template for amplifying TCR beta CDR3 regions. First-round RT-PCR with HTBI primers amplified the TCR CDR3 region. TCRdb used MiXCR to reprocess the multiplex PCR reads, holding one entry per CDR3 protein. The data contain approximately 490,000 distinct CDR3 sequences, 20% to 25% of them singletons. CDR3 length: 15 amino acids. V was clipped by 7 bases and J by 5 bases, with 17 bases between them. The source of this sequence is an older woman with Graves' ophthalmopathy. Sequencing was performed on blood. The genes are TRBV12-3 or TRBV12-4 and TRBJ1-4; maybe TRBD1 (5 bases). In DNA, the CDR3 is TGTGCCAGCACCGTGGGACGGGAGCTCAATGAAAAACTGTTTTTT. Its translation is CASTVGRELNEKLFF.